This TCR beta chain was obtained from a study of shared clonotypes between healthy human individuals. Study-wide results and limits: Across a handful of donors, naive CD4 shared 5% to 5.5%, naive CD8 over 3%, memory CD4 roughly 2.2%, memory CD8 0.4% to 0.5%.

A CD45RA-negative memory subset and a CD45RA+ naive subset were separated from the CD4+ cells. Authors' data handling: Junction-only immunoSEQ data arrived without quality scores, meaning filtering differed. Profiled with immunoSEQ multiplex PCR; TCRdb holds only in-frame clones, not every one. V and J calls and clone size come straight from that table; D and trimming were deduced from the DNA. Of 2.3 million or so clones listed, 85% to 95% are singletons. CDR3 length equals 15 residues. Per germline, CDR1 GTSNPN and CDR2 SVGIG (reference sequence). The V end was cut by 3 bases, the J end by 6 bases, with 17 bases between. On this clone: The antigen remains unidentified.

The V and J genes are TRBV30 and TRBJ2-2; a possible D gene is TRBD1 (6 bases). The sequencing sample was made of naive CD4+ T cells from PBMCs. Subset of the sample: CD45RA+ positively selected. The sequence came from a young man in good health. Some clones in this sample may be carry-over from other donors' samples. CDR3 coding DNA: TGTGCCTGGAGCTGGGGGCAGTTTCGTCCCGGGGAGCTGTTTTTT. It codes for CAWSWGQFRPGELFF.